Listed below are T cell receptor beta chains from one sample, sequenced in a study of T-cell reconstitution after alpha-beta-depleted transplantation in children. Each CDR3 protein is one row after TCRdb ran MiXCR on the PCR reads. The sample lists about 78,000 distinct CDR3 sequences; roughly 14% were seen once. The sample was PBMCs, mostly from graft donor cells, taken 180 days after TCRalphabeta/CD19-depleted stem cell transplant. These receptors were collected from a male patient between 2 and 9 years old who had a stem cell transplant for acute lymphoblastic leukemia, so the T cells may come from the graft donor. Each CDR3 is given without its conserved first and last residue. Fields, in order: CDR3 protein, J gene, V gene.

cdr3_aa: ASSLRDRSSWRGYT; j_call: TRBJ1-2; v_call: TRBV18
cdr3_aa: ASSDGLAGHQSTDTQY; j_call: TRBJ2-3; v_call: TRBV4-3
cdr3_aa: ASSQEPGRGLIYGYT; j_call: TRBJ1-2; v_call: TRBV4-3
cdr3_aa: ASREAGTFYQETQY; j_call: TRBJ2-5; v_call: TRBV28
cdr3_aa: ASSSRAPTRETQY; j_call: TRBJ2-5; v_call: TRBV5-1
cdr3_aa: ASSRVVWRIIYTDTQY; j_call: TRBJ2-3; v_call: TRBV28
cdr3_aa: ASSGDRVNIQY; j_call: TRBJ2-4; v_call: TRBV19
cdr3_aa: ASSLVGPHTDTQY; j_call: TRBJ2-3; v_call: TRBV5-1
cdr3_aa: ASSLTHITYNEQF; j_call: TRBJ2-1; v_call: TRBV27
cdr3_aa: ASSLGEGQPQH; j_call: TRBJ1-5; v_call: TRBV5-1
cdr3_aa: ASSSGPLRLF; j_call: TRBJ2-2; v_call: TRBV7-8
cdr3_aa: ASSDQGGGYEQY; j_call: TRBJ2-7; v_call: TRBV10-1
cdr3_aa: ASSYRDSNYGYT; j_call: TRBJ1-2; v_call: TRBV6-5
cdr3_aa: ASSFWGPSYNEQF; j_call: TRBJ2-1; v_call: TRBV28
cdr3_aa: ASRRTGQRTDTQY; j_call: TRBJ2-3; v_call: TRBV12-3/TRBV12-4
cdr3_aa: ASSYSINTGELF; j_call: TRBJ2-2; v_call: TRBV6-5